This T cell receptor (beta chain) was sequenced during a study of T cell responses to AZD1222 COVID-19 vaccine (dated by TCRdb to the early 2020s). The study in broad terms: A total of approximately 240 trial participants underwent TCR sequencing, of whom 207 had received two doses of AZD1222 and 26 had received two doses of the MenACWY control vaccine. Enrollment into the trials was organized by age into subgroups of 18-55, 56-69 and 70-plus years, and those subgroups contained approximately 150, 30 and 60 TCR-sequenced participants, respectively.

Results and caveats for the whole study, not just this receptor: Most participants were white British and females outnumbered males, and the authors suggested that clonal diversity may have been underestimated. Epitopes outside the regions mutated in the B.1.351 and B.1.1.7 variants were reportedly recognized by nearly half of the unique spike-specific TCRs. No day 14 peak-response samples were available, so repertoires were characterized only after the peak T cell response. Vaccine-associated CD4 TCRs spanned the whole spike protein, with dominant responses in regions 160-218 and 743-854. The 56-69-year group was small, and its depth increase did not reach significance, likely because of low power. After two AZD1222 doses, spike-specific TCR breadth and depth were significantly higher than at day 0 and than in MenACWY recipients. Conclusions about previously exposed vaccinees are limited because only six or seven AZD1222 recipients were SARS-CoV-2 seropositive at baseline.

The CDR3 regions of human TCRbeta chains were subjected to immunosequencing. Under the source paper's analysis protocol: TCRs in the repertoires were matched against a reference library of SARS-CoV-2-specific TCRs that had been generated with the MIRA antigen-specificity platform. Breadth was defined as the fraction of unique TCRs that were SARS-CoV-2-associated, and depth was defined as the fraction of total T cells that were SARS-CoV-2-associated. Each spike-specific TCR was assigned to its reactive spike region and to a CD4 or CD8 class using the MIRA data. Log10-transformed breadth and depth values were compared by one-way ANOVA with Sidak's multiple comparisons tests. Sourced from immuneACCESS, this table was stored by TCRdb with only in-frame sequences that have V and J called. A share of the clones is absent; for the studies checked, an unresolved V gene accounts for under half, and the remainder has no known explanation. V and J calls and clone size are copied from that table; D and trimming were computed from the DNA. Here the sample has approximately 150,000 clones; over 80% occur a single time. The ten largest clones take up approximately 4.2% of the sample.

From the germline V gene, CDR1 is SNHLY and CDR2 is FYNNEI. The CDR3 numbers 15 residues from cysteine through phenylalanine. Solely the CDR3 DNA is kept, with 45 bases framed from the first base. Deletion took 4 bases off V and 0 bases off J, with a span of 13 bases between the germline ends. With respect to this clone: Its recognized antigen is unknown. No base quality information exists; no much larger clone differs at one position.

The time point label of this sample denotes: about 28 days (+/-7) after the second vaccine dose. The meaning of the sample's treatment or condition label: meningococcal conjugate vaccine given as trial control. The vaccinee samples were drawn from two UK trials, COV001 and COV002, one of which was a single-blind randomized controlled phase 2/3 trial testing AZD1222 (ChAdOx1 nCoV-19) in healthy adults. For TCRbeta chain sequencing, PBMC samples were collected from trial participants at day 0 and at day 28 after the second dose. Here the sequenced sample was peripheral blood, taken 28 days after the second dose of the MenACWY control vaccine. This sequence originates from an adult who received the MenACWY meningococcal vaccine as a control. The chain links TRBV2 with TRBJ2-7, with no reliable assignment of the D segment. The CDR3 loop reads CASSVAQLSSYEQYF. The DNA reads TGTGCCAGCAGTGTAGCACAGCTAAGCTCCTACGAGCAGTACTTC.